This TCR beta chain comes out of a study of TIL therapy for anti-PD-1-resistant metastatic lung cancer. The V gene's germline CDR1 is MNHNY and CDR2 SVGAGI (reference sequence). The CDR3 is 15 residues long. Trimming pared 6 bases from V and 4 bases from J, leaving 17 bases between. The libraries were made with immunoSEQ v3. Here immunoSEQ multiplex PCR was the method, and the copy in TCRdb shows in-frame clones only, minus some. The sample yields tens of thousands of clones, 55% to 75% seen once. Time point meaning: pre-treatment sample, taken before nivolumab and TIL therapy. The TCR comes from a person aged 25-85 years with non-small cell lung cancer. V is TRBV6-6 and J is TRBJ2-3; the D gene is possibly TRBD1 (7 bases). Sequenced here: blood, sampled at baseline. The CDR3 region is CASRGQAGSADTQYF. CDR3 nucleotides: TGTGCCAGCAGAGGACAGGCGGGGAGCGCAGATACGCAGTATTTT.